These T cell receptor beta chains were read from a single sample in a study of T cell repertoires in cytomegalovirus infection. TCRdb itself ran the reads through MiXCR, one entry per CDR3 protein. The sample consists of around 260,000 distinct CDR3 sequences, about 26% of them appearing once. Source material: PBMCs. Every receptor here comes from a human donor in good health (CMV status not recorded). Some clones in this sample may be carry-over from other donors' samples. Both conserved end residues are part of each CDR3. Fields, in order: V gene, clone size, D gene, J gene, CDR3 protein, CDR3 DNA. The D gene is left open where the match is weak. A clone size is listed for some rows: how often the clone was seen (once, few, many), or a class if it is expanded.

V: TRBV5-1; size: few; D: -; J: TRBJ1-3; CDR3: CASSLVVGGGNTIYF; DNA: TGCGCCAGCAGCTTGGTTGTTGGGGGCGGAAACACCATATATTTT
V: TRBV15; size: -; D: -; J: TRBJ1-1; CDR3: CATSRDRGFEAFF; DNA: TGTGCCACCAGCAGAGATCGGGGGTTTGAAGCTTTCTTT
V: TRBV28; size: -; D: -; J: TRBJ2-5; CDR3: CASSLQLRETQYF; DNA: TGTGCCAGCAGTTTACAGCTGAGGGAGACCCAGTACTTC
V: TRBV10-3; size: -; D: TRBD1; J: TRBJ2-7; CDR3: CAISGQGNAYEQYF; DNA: TGTGCCATCAGTGGACAGGGGAATGCCTACGAGCAGTACTTC
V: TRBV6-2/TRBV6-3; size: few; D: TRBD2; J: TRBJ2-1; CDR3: CASSYSGAGGRYNEQFF; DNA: TGTGCCAGCAGTTACTCGGGAGCGGGAGGGCGGTACAATGAGCAGTTCTTC
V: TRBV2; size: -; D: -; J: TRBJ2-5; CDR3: CASRGGGGGIQETQYF; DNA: TGTGCCAGCAGGGGGGGCGGCGGGGGCATCCAAGAGACCCAGTACTTC
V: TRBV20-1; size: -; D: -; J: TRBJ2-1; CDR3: CSARDPLLAHEQFF; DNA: TGCAGTGCTAGAGACCCCTTACTAGCCCATGAGCAGTTCTTC
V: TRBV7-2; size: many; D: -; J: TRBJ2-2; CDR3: CASTPGGTNTGELFF; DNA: TGTGCCAGCACCCCAGGCGGGACTAACACCGGGGAGCTGTTTTTT
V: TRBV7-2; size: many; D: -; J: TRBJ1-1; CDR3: CASSSVENLNTEAFF; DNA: TGTGCCAGCAGCTCGGTCGAGAACTTAAACACTGAAGCTTTCTTT
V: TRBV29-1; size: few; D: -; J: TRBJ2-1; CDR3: CSVEGLYNEQFF; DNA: TGCAGCGTTGAGGGCCTCTACAATGAGCAGTTCTTC
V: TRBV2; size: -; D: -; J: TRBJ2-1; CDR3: CACRGSSYNEQFF; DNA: TGTGCCTGCCGGGGGAGCTCCTACAATGAGCAGTTCTTC
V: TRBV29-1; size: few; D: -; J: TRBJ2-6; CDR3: CSVEDRDAPRSGANVLTF; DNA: TGCAGCGTTGAAGATCGGGACGCCCCCCGCTCTGGGGCCAACGTCCTGACTTTC
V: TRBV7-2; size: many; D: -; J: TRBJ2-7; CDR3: CASSAMGAPPMF; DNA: TGTGCCAGCAGCGCCATGGGGGCCCCTCCGATGTTT
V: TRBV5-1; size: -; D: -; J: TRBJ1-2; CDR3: CASSPRGDGYTF; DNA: TGCGCCAGCAGCCCTAGGGGTGATGGCTACACCTTC
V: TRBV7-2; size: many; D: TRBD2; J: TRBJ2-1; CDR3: CASSLGWGGEQFF; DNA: TGTGCCAGCAGCTTGGGCTGGGGGGGGGAGCAGTTCTTC